The 2 T cell receptor beta chains listed next were all sequenced from one sample in a study of blood T cell repertoires in COVID-19. Data came from immunoSEQ multiplex PCR; TCRdb stores just in-frame clones and leaves some out. The data show about 440,000 clones, around 89% seen once. The material sequenced was peripheral blood. The receptors originated from a woman between 50 and 59 years old with COVID-19, enrolled during active disease.

The V call is TRBV27, the J call TRBJ1-4; a possible D gene is TRBD1 (6 bases). The CDR3 has 15 residues. V was cut by 8 bases and J by 7 bases, with 20 bases left in between. CDR1 and CDR2 from the germline V gene are MNHEY and SMNVEV (reference sequence). The CDR3 nucleotides read TGTGCCAGCCGATCGGACAGAGGGGTCCGTGAAAAACTGTTTTTT. It yields the protein CASRSDRGVREKLFF.

V and J are TRBV6-6 and TRBJ1-1, with 7 positions matching TRBD1. This CDR3 is 12 amino acids long. With 8 bases clipped from V and 1 base from J, the junction kept 1 base outside the gene matches. Per the germline V gene, CDR1 is MNHNY and CDR2 is SVGAGI (reference sequence). CDR3 residues: CASRQGNTEAFF. Here the CDR3 DNA reads TGTGCCAGCCGACAGGGGAACACTGAAGCTTTCTTT.